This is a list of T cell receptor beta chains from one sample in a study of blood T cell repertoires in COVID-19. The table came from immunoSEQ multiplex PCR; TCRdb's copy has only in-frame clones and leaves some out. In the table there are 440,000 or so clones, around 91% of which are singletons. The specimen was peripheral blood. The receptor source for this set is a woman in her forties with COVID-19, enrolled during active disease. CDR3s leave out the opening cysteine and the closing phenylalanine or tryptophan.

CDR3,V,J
ASSWGSSGAPFEAF,TRBV27,TRBJ1-1
ASSPQGPEGGQF,TRBV7-2,TRBJ2-1
AIRGTVNTEAF,TRBV10-3,TRBJ1-1
ATSTPGKTDYEQY,TRBV15,TRBJ2-7
ATSSRGQGQPQH,TRBV15,TRBJ1-5
ASSRGTGEPNQPQH,TRBV5-1,TRBJ1-5
ASSQVTSGLYGYT,TRBV3-1/TRBV3-2,TRBJ1-2
AWSVDGEKLF,TRBV30,TRBJ1-4
SVGGGQETMDTQY,TRBV29-1,TRBJ2-3
ASSLVGSQGNEKLF,TRBV7-8,TRBJ1-4
ASSWPGQGRDGYT,TRBV5-4,TRBJ1-2
ASSRQSSGNTIY,TRBV6-5,TRBJ1-3
ASSPEGHSNQPQH,TRBV2,TRBJ1-5
ASRRQGGTEAF,TRBV27,TRBJ1-1
AHAPGHRGRVYGYT,TRBV30,TRBJ1-2
ASSVAGQQAGSGGYT,TRBV9,TRBJ1-2
ASSKQGLSNQPQH,TRBV7-8,TRBJ1-5
ASSRQTGSGNTIY,TRBV4-3,TRBJ1-3
ASSQADGQGVGKLF,TRBV4-1,TRBJ1-4
ASSSNWGAYNEQF,TRBV7-2,TRBJ2-1
ASSLVGGGPYNEQF,TRBV7-2,TRBJ2-1
ASSYSGLSYEQY,TRBV6-2/TRBV6-3,TRBJ2-7
ASSPRGQGYGYT,TRBV7-3,TRBJ1-2